The subject of this entry is one T cell receptor beta chain. Its binding antigen is unknown. Qualities for individual bases were not recorded, and no much larger clone is one base off. These data originate in a study of beta chain features in type 1 diabetes (dated 2018 in TCRdb). Study-wide context: Mean age, gender distribution, total cell number and subset yield were not different between patients and healthy donors. A total of approximately 99,000,000 sorted cells were examined across all samples, and RNA yield correlated strongly with the number of cells per subset. In the study, TCRB repertoires of sorted circulating CD4+ T cell subsets from recently diagnosed type 1 diabetes patients were compared with those of matched healthy donors. Regulatory and stem cell-like memory subsets were obtained from only 8 patients and roughly 8 healthy donors, while naive and central memory subsets were obtained from all 30 or so donors. Study-level results and caveats: Because cDNA was sequenced instead of genomic DNA, activated cells with high expression could be over-represented, although the groups did not differ in activation or CD3 levels. At VDJ recombination sites, patients with type 1 diabetes made fewer insertions and deleted more nucleotides, a pattern implying thymic rearrangement abnormalities. Naive, central memory and regulatory TCRB repertoires appeared more similar among patients than among healthy donors. PCR may preferentially amplify shorter templates, but because patient and control samples were amplified and corrected together, any resulting skew would affect both groups equally. Type 1 diabetes patients showed a moderate but significant shortening of TCRB CDR3 length in all four CD4+ subsets. Because the HLA sub-analyses included only small numbers of individuals, any influence of HLA type on TCRB rearrangement was left unresolved.

V is cut by 1 base and J by 3 bases, and the space between the germline ends is 13 bases. The germline V gene (reference sequence) specifies SEHNR as CDR1 and FQNEAQ as CDR2. The CDR3 covers 15 residues, taking in both the cysteine and the phenylalanine. Only the CDR3 region is kept as DNA, spanning 45 bases read in frame from base 1. Each donor gave one peripheral blood draw, roughly 0.11 L on average, collected into heparinised tubes. Naive, central memory, regulatory and stem cell-like memory CD4+ T cells were sorted on a BD FACSAria II using a panel including CD45RO, CCR7, CD25, CD127, CD95 and CD27. Purity was above 98% for every sorted population. PBMCs were isolated right away by Lymphoprep density gradient centrifugation and were stained directly, without culture. Samples were stained and sorted in pairs, with one healthy donor and one patient per experiment, so that batch effects were minimized.

The entire amount of isolated RNA was reverse transcribed using the High Capacity cDNA Reverse Transcription Kit, so the sequenced TCRB transcripts were expressed ones. Deep immunoSEQ sequencing was applied to naive, central memory and regulatory T cell samples, giving an average of approximately 4 million total reads per sample. Sorted cells were lysed in RLT buffer, and RNA was extracted using DNase-treated RNeasy Micro or Mini kits according to cell number. To prevent cross-contamination, each cell subset was processed individually, whereas patient and healthy donor samples were processed jointly. Using the immunoSEQ multiplex PCR, TCRB sequences were amplified from cDNA into 87-bp fragments spanning the CDR3 region. Amplicons were sequenced on the Illumina HiSeq platform. In the authors' own workflow: Synthetic template baselines were used to correct PCR bias computationally, reads within Hamming distance 2 were collapsed together, and singletons that could not be merged were discarded. Reads were aligned against IMGT to assign V, D and J genes, CDR3 length and insertions or deletions at six rearrangement sites. Within each subset, clonotype counts were normalized to the number of sorted cells before true diversity and Gini coefficients were calculated with the tcR R package. The overlap coefficient, calculated on TCRB nucleotide sequences, was used to measure repertoire sharing. Out-of-frame TCRB sequences from naive cells were analyzed as a proxy for the pre-selection repertoire. Imported from immuneACCESS, the table was reduced by TCRdb to in-frame sequences with V and J called. These copies leave out some clones; in studies compared against another copy, an unresolved V gene accounts for under half, and the cause of the remainder is not known. D and trimming come from the DNA, and the V and J calls and clone size come from that table. This sample comprises about 360,000 clones, around an eighth of them detected only once. The ten largest clones add up to about 0.01% of the sample.

The sequenced sample was naive CD4+ T cells from blood. The cell subset or site tag for this specimen amounts to: true naive CD4+ T cells. This sequence was found in a woman aged 18-35 years with type 1 diabetes. The receptor chain draws on TRBV7-9 and TRBJ2-7, with the D gene uncertain. At the DNA level, the sequence is TGTGCCAGCAGCTTAGTGCCCTCGATCAGCTACGAGCAGTACTTC. Its protein is CASSLVPSISYEQYF.